The clone carrying this TCR beta chain occurred a few times. No antigen is known for it. This sample is part of a study of T cells after yellow fever vaccination. Overall study results and limits: Clonotype sharing between CD4 and CD8 compartments was small. Post-booster repertoires again held most primary-vaccination clones (roughly 95% CD4, roughly 88% CD8). FACS-sorted repertoires might harbor abundant contaminating clonotypes from the bulk population.

The germline V gene has CDR1 LGHNA and CDR2 YSLEER. CDR3 length: 15 residues. After removal of 0 bases from V and 2 bases from J, the junction contained 3 bases not matched to a gene. TCRdb used MiXCR to reprocess the 5' RACE reads, holding one entry per CDR3 protein. The table has 250,000 to 300,000 distinct CDR3 sequences, 5.2% seen once; the top ten hold about 3.5%. This chain connects TRBV4-3 to TRBJ2-5, with 7 positions matching TRBD2. The clonotype originates from a man aged 18 to 29 who received the YFV17D yellow fever vaccine. The material sequenced was CD4+ T cells sorted from PBMCs, taken on the day of the yellow fever booster vaccination. This chain's CDR3 is CASSQDLAVQETQYF. The DNA of the CDR3 is TGCGCCAGCAGCCAAGATCTAGCGGTACAAGAGACCCAGTACTTC.